The following is a T cell receptor beta chain sequence with its context. Germline values: CDR1 MDHEN, CDR2 SYDVKM. J was trimmed by 7 bases and V by 6 bases; bases with no gene match: 7. The CDR3 spans 15 residues. Produced via immunoSEQ multiplex PCR; TCRdb's table is partial and in-frame only. The repertoire includes roughly 300,000 clones, around nine tenths of them detected once, and approximately 6.8% sits in the top ten. This sample was taken from a study of blood T cell repertoires in COVID-19. Study-level information: Samples came from the United States, Italy and Spain, spanning acute and convalescent COVID-19.

Seattle's enrolled individuals joined amid active infection and were then monitored longitudinally. This receptor was identified in a woman aged 30 to 39 with COVID-19, enrolled during active disease. The V call is TRBV28, the J call TRBJ1-6; TRBD1 agrees at 9 bases. Sample: peripheral blood. This CDR3 reads CASSLQGAGNSPLHF. Here the CDR3 DNA reads TGTGCCAGCAGCCTACAGGGGGCAGGGAATTCACCCCTCCACTTT.